The clone carrying this T cell receptor beta chain was seen repeatedly, ten times or more. Clones were sequenced by immunoSEQ multiplex PCR, and TCRdb holds only the in-frame ones, with some missing. The sample includes 55,000 to 65,000 clones, 65% to 85% of them seen just once. This sample was taken from a study of blood T cell repertoires in COVID-19. Seattle patients were enrolled during active infection and followed longitudinally. This clonotype was sampled from a man aged 30-40 years with COVID-19, enrolled during active disease. Sequenced sample: peripheral blood.

DNA of the CDR3: TGTGCCAGCAGTGAAGCGGAACAGGGGGCTCGGCAGCCCCAGCATTTT. Translation: CASSEAEQGARQPQHF. The chain is built from TRBV6-1 and TRBJ1-5, with 9 bases identical to TRBD1. The germline V gene encodes CDR1 MNHNS and CDR2 SASEGT. CDR3 size: 16 residues. V was pared by 0 bases and J by 7 bases, with 7 bases of the junction left unmatched.